The TCR beta chain described here comes from a study of blood T cells in healthy people across ages. Germline-derived CDR1 and CDR2 are MNHNS and SASEGT. The CDR3 is 16 residues long. The V and J ends lost 5 bases and 7 bases respectively, with 20 bases between them. Using a J-beta primer mix together with a sample-barcoded 5' primer, a second PCR was run for 7 to 11 cycles. TCRdb fed the 5' RACE reads into MiXCR, producing one record per CDR3 protein. Of 600,000 to 800,000 distinct CDR3 sequences listed, around 20% are singletons. This clonotype was seen a handful of times. This chain links TRBV6-1 with TRBJ1-4; D might be TRBD1 (5 bases). The TCR sequence derives from a man in his 70s in good health. Sequenced: blood. CDR3 nucleotide sequence: TGTGCCAGCAGTCTTTTCGGCGCAGGGCGAAGTGAAAAACTGTTTTTT. Translation: CASSLFGAGRSEKLFF.